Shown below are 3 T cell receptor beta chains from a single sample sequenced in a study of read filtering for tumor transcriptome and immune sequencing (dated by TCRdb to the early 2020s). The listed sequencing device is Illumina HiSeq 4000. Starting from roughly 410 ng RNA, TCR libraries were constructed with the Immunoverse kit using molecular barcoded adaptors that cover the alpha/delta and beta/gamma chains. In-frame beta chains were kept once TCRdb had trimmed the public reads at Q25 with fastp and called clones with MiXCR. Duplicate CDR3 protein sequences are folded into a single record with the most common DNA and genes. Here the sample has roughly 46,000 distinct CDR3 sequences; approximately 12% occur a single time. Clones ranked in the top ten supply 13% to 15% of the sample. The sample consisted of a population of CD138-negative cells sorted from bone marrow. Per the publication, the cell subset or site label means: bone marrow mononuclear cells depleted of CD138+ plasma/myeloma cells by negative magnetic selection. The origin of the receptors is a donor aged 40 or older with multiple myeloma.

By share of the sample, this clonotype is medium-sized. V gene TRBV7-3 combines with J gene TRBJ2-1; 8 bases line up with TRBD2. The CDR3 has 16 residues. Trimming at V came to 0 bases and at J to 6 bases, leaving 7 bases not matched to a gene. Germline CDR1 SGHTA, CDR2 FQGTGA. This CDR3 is CASSLTAGGESNEQFF. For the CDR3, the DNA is TGTGCCAGCAGCTTAACGGCGGGGGGAGAAAGCAATGAGCAGTTCTTC.

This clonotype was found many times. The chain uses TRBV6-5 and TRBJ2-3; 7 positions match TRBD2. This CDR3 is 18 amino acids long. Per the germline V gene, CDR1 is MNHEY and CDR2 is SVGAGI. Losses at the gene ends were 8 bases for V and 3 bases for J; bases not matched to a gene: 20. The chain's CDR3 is CASGYIGVAGSVTDTQYF. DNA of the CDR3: TGTGCCAGCGGGTATATAGGGGTAGCGGGTTCGGTAACAGATACGCAGTATTTT.

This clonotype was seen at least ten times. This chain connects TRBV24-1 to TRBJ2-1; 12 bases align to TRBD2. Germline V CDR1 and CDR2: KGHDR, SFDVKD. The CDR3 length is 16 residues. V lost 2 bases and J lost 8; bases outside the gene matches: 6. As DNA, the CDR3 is TGTGCCACCAGTGATTCCGCGGCTAGCGGGAGGGATGAGCAGTTCTTC. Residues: CATSDSAASGRDEQFF.